This TCR beta chain was captured in a study of T cell responses to AZD1222 COVID-19 vaccine. Study results and caveats: White British ancestry dominated among donors, who included more females, and clonal diversity was possibly underestimated.

This clone appeared a few times. Its target is unknown. The CDR3 loop spans 13 amino acids. V lost 5 bases and J 4 bases, leaving 11 bases between the germline ends. Germline-derived CDR1 and CDR2 are SGHTA and FQGNSA. The method was immunoSEQ multiplex PCR; TCRdb's version includes in-frame clones alone and lacks a portion of them. Here the sample spans under 150,000 clones, approximately 90% being singletons. The chain couples TRBV7-2 to TRBJ1-1; D remains ambiguous. The source was peripheral blood, collected on day 0 of AZD1222 vaccination. The receptor was derived from an adult in good health. The CDR3 bases are TGTGCCAGCAGCATGGAGAGCGGCACTGAAGCTTTCTTT. Amino acids: CASSMESGTEAFF.